This TCR beta chain was sequenced in a study of blood T cell repertoires in COVID-19. Study-level background: Spain, Italy and the United States supplied samples that represented acute and convalescent COVID-19. Sources were T cells, B-cell-depleted T cells, or PBMCs; the material itself was cDNA or gDNA.

As originally analysed: Reference gene primer amplification gave estimated nucleated cell counts. Libraries were prepared by immunoSEQ multiplex PCR; TCRdb keeps only in-frame clonotypes and omits some of them. V and J calls and clone size are given by that table; D and trimming were obtained from the DNA. The table includes some 96,000 clones, about 89% detected once. Trimming pared 2 bases from V and 4 bases from J, leaving 13 bases between. The V gene's germline CDR1 is SGHKS and CDR2 YYEKEE (reference sequence). CDR3 size: 14 residues. The source of this sequence is a man aged 45-65 years with active COVID-19. Sequences were obtained from peripheral blood. V and J are TRBV5-5 and TRBJ2-7; no reliable D call. The CDR3 spells CASSLPGSKYEQYF. The CDR3 region has the DNA TGTGCCAGCAGCTTACCCGGGTCTAAATACGAGCAGTACTTC.